The sequence of this TCR beta chain was determined in a study of a mutant IDH1 vaccine in newly diagnosed glioma. Background on the study: Patients in the study were vaccinated eight times, receiving shots in weeks 1, 3, 5, 7, 11, 15, 19 and 23. Before enrollment, patients got radiotherapy alone, temozolomide alone, or mostly the combination. Vaccination began 4-6 weeks post radiotherapy alone, or with temozolomide cycles.

TCRdb's copy holds only in-frame clones and misses some; the assay was immunoSEQ multiplex PCR. Of 20,000 to 25,000 clones in the sample, roughly 90% were seen once. Time point indicated: week 11, during vaccination. Mutant IDH1 20-mer peptide, at 300 ug, made up each vaccine dose, with topical imiquimod. Study findings and constraints: Apparently, pseudoprogression bore no relation to changes among the top peripheral T cell clonotypes.

The length of the CDR3 is 16 residues. Looked up from germline, CDR1 is SGHNT and CDR2 is YYREEE (reference sequence). V lost 3 bases to trimming and J lost 0 bases, with 12 bases between them. With regard to this clone: The antigen remains unidentified.

The sequencing used PBMCs, collected from a glioma patient whose treatment included an IDH1 peptide vaccine. The chain recombines TRBV5-4 with TRBJ1-4; the D gene is possibly TRBD1 (5 bases). This clonotype originated in a woman aged 40 to 50 with glioma. This CDR3 is CASSSDQGTTNEKLFF. In DNA form, the CDR3 reads TGTGCCAGCAGCTCCGACCAGGGTACAACTAATGAAAAACTGTTTTTT.